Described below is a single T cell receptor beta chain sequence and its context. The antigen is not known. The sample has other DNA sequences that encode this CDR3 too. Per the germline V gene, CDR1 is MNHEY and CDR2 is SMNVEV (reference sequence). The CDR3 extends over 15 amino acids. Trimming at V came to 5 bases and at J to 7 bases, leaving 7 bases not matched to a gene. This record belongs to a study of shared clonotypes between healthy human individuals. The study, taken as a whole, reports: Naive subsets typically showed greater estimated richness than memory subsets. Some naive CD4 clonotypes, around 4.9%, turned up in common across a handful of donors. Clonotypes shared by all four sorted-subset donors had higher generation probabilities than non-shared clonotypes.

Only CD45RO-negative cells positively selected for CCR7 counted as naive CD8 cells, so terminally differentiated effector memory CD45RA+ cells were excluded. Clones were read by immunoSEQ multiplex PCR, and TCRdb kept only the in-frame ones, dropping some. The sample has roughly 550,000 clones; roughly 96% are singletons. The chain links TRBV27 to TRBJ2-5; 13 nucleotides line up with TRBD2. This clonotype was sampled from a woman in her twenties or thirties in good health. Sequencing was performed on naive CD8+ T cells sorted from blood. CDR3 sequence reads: CASSPGTSGTGTQYF. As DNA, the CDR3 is TGTGCCAGCAGTCCCGGGACTAGCGGGACAGGGACCCAGTACTTC.